One and the same sample provided the 29 T cell receptor beta chains below, sequenced in a study of OX40 agonist ivuxolimab in advanced cancers. Profiled with immunoSEQ multiplex PCR; TCRdb holds only in-frame clones, not every one. Among 34,000 or so clones listed, roughly 76% were seen once. The sequencing here drew on CD4+ or CD8+ T cells sorted from blood, taken in a trial of the OX40 agonist ivuxolimab. The receptor source for this set is an adult with an advanced solid tumor such as melanoma, head and neck, liver or kidney cancer.

This clone has just one count. This sequence joins TRBV30 and TRBJ1-6; D gene uncertain. The CDR3 covers 14 residues. The V end was cut by 0 bases, the J end by 7 bases, with 10 bases between. Germline values: CDR1 GTSNPN, CDR2 SVGIG (reference sequence). The CDR3 DNA sequence: TGTGCCTGGAGTGTGGTCATTGTAAATTCACCCCTCCACTTT. It yields the protein CAWSVVIVNSPLHF.

This rearrangement joins TRBV28 to TRBJ1-4, with a tentative D call TRBD1 (6 bases). Per germline, CDR1 MDHEN and CDR2 SYDVKM. Trimming shortened V by 6 bases and J by 5 bases, and 19 bases separated the two germline ends. The CDR3 runs to 16 residues. CDR3 DNA sequence: TGTGCCAGCAGCCGCCTTGATTCGGGGGGCAATGAAAAACTGTTTTTT. Its protein is CASSRLDSGGNEKLFF.

V and J are TRBV2 and TRBJ1-2, with 8 bases matching TRBD1. The CDR3 sequence is 15 residues long. Germline CDR1 reads SNHLY; CDR2 reads FYNNEI. Trimming took 6 bases from V and 4 from J; bases not matched to a gene: 10. CDR3: CASSERTGFGYGYTF. CDR3 coding DNA: TGTGCCAGCAGCGAGCGGACAGGGTTCGGCTATGGCTACACCTTC.

This clone was recorded once. CDR3 sequence (DNA): TGTGCCAGCAGATTGGACAGGGGGGGCGTTCAGCCCCAGCATTTT. Protein product: CASRLDRGGVQPQHF. This chain links TRBV28 with TRBJ1-5; 10 bases fit TRBD1. Losses at the gene ends were 6 bases for V and 6 bases for J; bases not matched to a gene: 8. Germline CDR1 and CDR2: MDHEN and SYDVKM. This CDR3 is 15 amino acids long.

This clone occurred once. The chain couples TRBV13 to TRBJ2-2; weak D call: TRBD1 (8 bases). In germline, CDR1 is PRHDT, CDR2 FYEKMQ (reference sequence). Between the trimmed V and J ends, which lost 5 bases and 6 bases, there was a span of 19 bases. The CDR3 is 16 amino acids. CDR3 protein: CASSGYRGRGPGELFF. The CDR3 nucleotides read TGTGCCAGCAGCGGATACAGGGGGAGGGGGCCCGGGGAGCTGTTTTTT. The full variable domain, its missing parts supplied by reference TRBV13 and TRBJ2-2, is AAGVIQSPRHLIKEKRETATLKCYPIPRHDTVYWYQQGPGQDPQFLISFYEKMQSDKGSIPDRFSAQQFSDYHSELNMSSLELGDSALYFCASSGYRGRGPGELFFGEGSRLTVL.

V usage is TRBV19 and J usage is TRBJ2-7; D perhaps matches TRBD1 (6 bases). CDR3 length equals 14 residues. The germline CDR1 and CDR2 sequences are LNHDA and SQIVND (reference sequence). V lost 6 bases and J lost 5, with 17 bases in between. CDR3 amino acids: CASSPIDRSHEQYF. The CDR3 nucleotides read TGTGCCAGTAGCCCGATAGACAGGTCCCACGAGCAGTACTTC.

This clone was seen a single time. The CDR3: CAWRNRVTETQYF. The CDR3 nucleotides are TGTGCCTGGAGGAACAGGGTTACCGAGACCCAGTACTTC. The V gene is TRBV30, the J gene TRBJ2-5, with D possibly matching TRBD1 (6 bases). Germline V lookup: CDR1 GTSNPN, CDR2 SVGIG (reference sequence). The length of the CDR3 is 13 residues. V lost 3 bases, J lost 5 bases, and 13 bases lay in between. The whole variable domain, filled in from reference TRBV30 and TRBJ2-5, reads SQTIHQWPATLVQPVGSPLSLECTVEGTSNPNLYWYRQAAGRGLQLLFYSVGIGQISSEVPQNLSASRPQDRQFILSSKKLLLSDSGFYLCAWRNRVTETQYFGPGTRLLVL.

The chain couples TRBV18 to TRBJ1-3; D gene uncertain. V dropped 7 bases and J dropped 0 bases, with 13 bases sitting between them. The CDR3 has 15 residues. The germline CDR1 and CDR2 sequences are KGHSH and LQKENI. This CDR3 reads CASLVGASSGNTIYF. Here the CDR3 DNA reads TGTGCCAGCTTAGTCGGCGCGAGCTCTGGAAACACCATATATTTT.

This rearrangement joins TRBV19 to TRBJ2-4, with a weak D call TRBD1 (6 bases). CDR1 and CDR2 from the germline V gene are LNHDA and SQIVND (reference sequence). V was cut by 3 bases and J by 7 bases, with 13 bases left in between. This CDR3 spans 14 amino acids. CDR3 coding DNA: TGTGCCAGTAGTATTGGTACAGGGTCGAACATTCAGTACTTC. Translation gives CASSIGTGSNIQYF.

The J gene is TRBJ1-5, the V gene TRBV7-9; no clear D gene. This CDR3 is 14 amino acids long. Germline V lookup: CDR1 SEHNR, CDR2 FQNEAQ (reference sequence). Trimming cost V 1 base and J 4 bases, with 8 bases left between them. The CDR3: CASSLVGENQPQHF. The CDR3 DNA reads TGTGCCAGCAGCTTAGTCGGAGAGAATCAGCCCCAGCATTTT.

V usage is TRBV5-1 and J usage is TRBJ2-1; 10 bases map to TRBD1. Trimming cost V 4 bases and J 7 bases; bases outside gene matches: 8. Germline values: CDR1 SGHRS, CDR2 YFSETQ. The CDR3 sequence is 15 residues long. In nucleotides, the CDR3 is TGCGCCAGCAGCCAGGGACAGGGGCAATCAAATGAGCAGTTCTTC. Protein: CASSQGQGQSNEQFF.

The rearrangement uses TRBV13 and TRBJ2-2; 7 nucleotides agree with TRBD2. The CDR3 has 16 residues. Germline V gene sequence: CDR1 PRHDT, CDR2 FYEKMQ (reference sequence). V lost 5 bases, J lost 3 bases, and 9 bases stayed unmatched. The CDR3, as DNA: TGTGCCAGCAGCACCTCTGCGGGGGTGGACACCGGGGAGCTGTTTTTT. Translation gives CASSTSAGVDTGELFF.

V usage is TRBV4-3 and J usage is TRBJ1-6, with D unresolved. The V end lost 4 bases, the J end lost 10 bases, and 14 bases lay between the germline ends. The CDR3 extends over 14 amino acids. The germline gives CDR1 LGHNA, CDR2 YSLEER. The chain's CDR3 is CASSLKGQESPLHF. The CDR3 DNA reads TGCGCCAGCAGCCTGAAAGGGCAGGAATCACCCCTCCACTTT.

This clone was seen a single time. V gene TRBV2 combines with J gene TRBJ1-1; the D gene is possibly TRBD1 (6 bases). CDR1 and CDR2 from the germline V gene are SNHLY and FYNNEI. The ends were cut back, 2 bases at V and 6 bases at J, with 16 bases in the middle. This CDR3 is built from 15 residues. The CDR3 region is CASSEPPGERPEAFF. The DNA of the CDR3 is TGTGCCAGCAGTGAACCGCCAGGGGAACGGCCTGAAGCTTTCTTT.

This chain joins TRBV7-9 and TRBJ2-7, with unresolved D. The germline V gene has CDR1 SEHNR and CDR2 FQNEAQ (reference sequence). Trimming pared 2 bases from V and 6 bases from J, leaving 8 bases between. This CDR3 has 12 amino acids. The CDR3 bases are TGTGCCAGCAGCTTACTCCCAGCCGAGCAGTACTTC. Protein: CASSLLPAEQYF.

This chain joins TRBV28 and TRBJ1-5; tentative D call: TRBD1 (5 bases). Trimming removed 6 bases from V and 4 bases from J, with 16 bases in between. Germline values: CDR1 MDHEN, CDR2 SYDVKM. This CDR3 spans 15 amino acids. The CDR3: CASRQTWGFNQPQHF. CDR3 nucleotide sequence: TGTGCCAGCAGGCAAACTTGGGGCTTTAATCAGCCCCAGCATTTT.

The V call is TRBV5-1, the J call TRBJ2-3; no clear D. The CDR3 spans 12 residues. Trimming took 6 bases from V and 2 from J, leaving 7 bases between them. The V gene's germline CDR1 is SGHRS and CDR2 YFSETQ. CDR3 bases: TGCGCCAGCATGCGGAACACAGATACGCAGTATTTT. Amino acid sequence: CASMRNTDTQYF.

This clone was seen only once. This chain joins TRBV4-1 and TRBJ2-5; 7 bases are a match to TRBD1. The germline V gene has CDR1 MGHRA and CDR2 YSYEKL. The V segment lost 0 bases and the J segment 2 bases; nucleotides outside the gene matches: 12. The CDR3 has 18 residues. The CDR3 sequence is CASSQEFPGTAHQETQYF. The CDR3 region has the DNA TGCGCCAGCAGCCAAGAGTTTCCCGGGACAGCCCATCAAGAGACCCAGTACTTC.

This chain connects TRBV11-2 to TRBJ2-7, with D uncertain. The CDR3 totals 16 residues. Trimming stripped 0 bases from V and 2 bases from J, with 14 bases between. Germline-derived CDR1 and CDR2 are SGHAT and FQNNGV. The CDR3 DNA reads TGTGCCAGCAGCTTAGATTGGAGTCCAGCAGCCTACGAGCAGTACTTC. Protein sequence: CASSLDWSPAAYEQYF.

The chain couples TRBV11-3 to TRBJ2-7, with D hard to call. V lost 5 bases and J lost 5, with 7 bases in between. CDR3 size: 11 residues. Germline V CDR1 and CDR2: SGHNT, YENEEA. The CDR3 DNA sequence: TGTGCCAGCAGCCGAGACGACGAGCAGTACTTC. Amino acids: CASSRDDEQYF.

The rearrangement links TRBV9 to TRBJ1-1; D gene ambiguous. Trimming stripped 4 bases from V and 2 bases from J, with 9 bases between. Germline V CDR1 and CDR2: SGDLS, YYNGEE. This CDR3 has 13 residues. The CDR3 loop reads CASSISANTEAFF. The CDR3, as DNA: TGTGCCAGCAGCATTTCGGCCAACACTGAAGCTTTCTTT.

In the case of this clone: An end of the junction differs from the germline gene, which may be a read error. The chain recombines TRBV4-1 with TRBJ1-1; D call uncertain. The CDR3 covers 14 residues. Germline loops: CDR1 MGHRA, CDR2 YSYEKL. The CDR3 bases are TGCGCCAGCAGCCAAACGAATTTGAACACTAAAGCTTTCTTT. Its translation is CASSQTNLNTKAFF.

The chain uses TRBV5-7 and TRBJ2-7, with 10 positions matching TRBD2. TRBV5-7 is annotated as an ORF whose role is uncertain. V dropped 5 bases and J dropped 3; count of bases not matched to a gene: 8. The length of the CDR3 is 15 residues. The CDR3 region is CASRLSGGAFYEQYF. The CDR3 region has the DNA TGTGCCAGCAGATTGAGCGGGGGGGCCTTCTACGAGCAGTACTTC.

This clone was observed a few times. The chain has TRBV5-4 and TRBJ2-3; 7 bases align to TRBD1. Germline lookup yields CDR1 SGHNT and CDR2 YYREEE (reference sequence). The CDR3 length is 15 residues. After removal of 4 bases from V and 0 bases from J, the junction contained 5 bases not matched to a gene. CDR3 sequence (DNA): TGTGCCAGCAGCCCGGGACAGTCTAGCACAGATACGCAGTATTTT. It yields the protein CASSPGQSSTDTQYF.

This clone appeared a few times. The chain carries TRBV4-1 and TRBJ1-2; 8 bases align to TRBD1. The CDR3 spans 14 residues. Germline CDR1 MGHRA, CDR2 YSYEKL. V shed 5 bases, J shed 4 bases, and the junction held 6 bases outside the gene matches. The CDR3 region has the DNA TGCGCCAGCAGCGAGGACAGGGCGGGCTATGGCTACACCTTC. Translating it yields CASSEDRAGYGYTF.

J is TRBJ1-1 and V is TRBV2, with D unclear. The V end lost 6 bases, the J end lost 8 bases, and 13 bases lay between the germline ends. Looked up from germline, CDR1 is SNHLY and CDR2 is FYNNEI. The CDR3 loop spans 12 amino acids. CDR3 sequence reads: CASSLDTGEAFF. In DNA, the CDR3 is TGTGCCAGCAGCCTCGACACCGGAGAAGCTTTCTTT.

The chain couples TRBV7-9 to TRBJ2-7, with TRBD2 matching over 10 bases. Per germline, CDR1 SEHNR and CDR2 FQNEAQ (reference sequence). Trimming took 4 bases from V and 6 from J; bases not matched to a gene: 12. The CDR3 length is 16 residues. CDR3: CASSWRASGSFFEQYF. The CDR3 nucleotides read TGTGCCAGCAGCTGGAGGGCTAGCGGGAGTTTTTTCGAGCAGTACTTC.

A few counts support this clone. The J gene is TRBJ1-5, the V gene TRBV11-2; 7 bases match TRBD1. The trim removed 5 bases at V and 0 bases at J, leaving 7 bases unmatched. CDR1 SGHAT and CDR2 FQNNGV come from the germline V gene. The CDR3 totals 16 residues. CDR3 protein: CASSRRTGHSNQPQHF. The CDR3 DNA sequence: TGTGCCAGCAGCCGTCGGACAGGTCATAGCAATCAGCCCCAGCATTTT.

V and J are TRBV28 and TRBJ1-5; no clear D gene. This CDR3 spans 11 amino acids. CDR1 and CDR2 from the germline V gene are MDHEN and SYDVKM. The ends were cut back, 5 bases at V and 16 bases at J, with 15 bases in the middle. CDR3 sequence reads: CASSQRDDYHF. In nucleotides, the CDR3 is TGTGCCAGCAGTCAAAGGGATGACTACCATTTT.